This TCR beta chain derives from a study of blood T cell repertoires in COVID-19. Study-wide background: Both acute and convalescent COVID-19 samples were obtained from the United States, Italy and Spain. T cells, B-cell-depleted T cells, or PBMCs supplied cDNA or gDNA.

The length of the CDR3 is 12 residues. CDR1 is SGDLS, CDR2 YYNGEE, per germline. V was trimmed by 3 bases and J by 4 bases, leaving 5 bases between them. Data came from immunoSEQ multiplex PCR; TCRdb stores just in-frame clones and leaves some out. Of 200,000 or so clones listed, around 89% are singletons. Participants were aged roughly 18 to 100 years from about 25 US areas. This chain uses TRBV9 with TRBJ1-3; unclear D gene. Source material: PBMCs or T cells enriched from blood (not recorded which). The receptor's source is a woman between 25 and 40 years old who had recovered from COVID-19. DNA for the CDR3: TGTGCCAGCAGCGCCCCGGGAAACACCATATATTTT. Its protein is CASSAPGNTIYF.